The rows below give T cell receptor beta chains drawn from one sample of a study of blood T cell repertoires in COVID-19. Profiling relied on immunoSEQ multiplex PCR, and the TCRdb table lists in-frame clones only, not all of them. This sample has fewer than 300,000 clones, with roughly nine tenths found just once. Specimen: peripheral blood. These receptors were collected from a woman in her 30s with COVID-19, enrolled during active disease. CDR3s include the opening cysteine and the closing phenylalanine or tryptophan. D genes are given only for firm matches. Clone sizes are given selectively: once, few, many, or a class where the clone is expanded.

>TRBV25-1|NA|TRBJ2-5|15|TRBD1
TGTGCCAGCAGTGATGGTCAGGGGGCTTGGGAGACCCAGTACTTC
CASSDGQGAWETQYF
>TRBV5-1|NA|TRBJ1-1|14|TRBD1
TGCGCCAGCACGTGGACAGGGGATTACACTGAAGCTTTCTTT
CASTWTGDYTEAFF
>TRBV27|NA|TRBJ1-6|16|TRBD1
TGTGCCAGCTCCCGACAGGGCTCTTTATATAATTCACCCCTCCACTTT
CASSRQGSLYNSPLHF
>TRBV5-4|NA|TRBJ2-7|15|TRBD1
TGTGCCAGCAGCTTCAGGACAGGGGGTCGTTACGAGCAGTACTTC
CASSFRTGGRYEQYF
>TRBV5-1|NA|TRBJ2-7|14|NA
TGCGCCAGCAGCTTAGGTCAGGGCCCCTACGAGCAGTACTTC
CASSLGQGPYEQYF
>TRBV5-4|NA|TRBJ2-1|16|TRBD2
TGTGCCAGTCAAACAGAACTAGCGGGCAATTACAATGAGCAGTTCTTC
CASQTELAGNYNEQFF
>TRBV7-3|NA|TRBJ2-3|13|NA
TGTGCCAGCAGCCCCGGACACACAGATACGCAGTATTTT
CASSPGHTDTQYF
>TRBV5-6|NA|TRBJ2-1|12|NA
TGTGCCAGCAGCTTGCTGCGTAATGAGCAGTTCTTC
CASSLLRNEQFF
>TRBV30|NA|TRBJ1-2|14|NA
TGTGCCTGGAGGACTAGCCCAGCTAACTATGGCTACACCTTC
CAWRTSPANYGYTF
>TRBV10-3|NA|TRBJ1-5|15|NA
TGTGCCATCAGTGAGTCTGGGCAGGGCAATCAGCCCCAGCATTTT
CAISESGQGNQPQHF
>TRBV14|NA|TRBJ1-2|14|NA
TGTGCCAGCAGCCAAGGCGCAGGCGACTATGGCTACACCTTC
CASSQGAGDYGYTF
>TRBV5-1|NA|TRBJ1-2|13|NA
TGCGCCAGCAGCGAAACACAGGTCTATGGCTACACCTTC
CASSETQVYGYTF
>TRBV6-5|NA|TRBJ1-1|15|NA
TGTGCCAGCAGTTACTCAAAAGACAGGCACACTGAAGCTTTCTTT
CASSYSKDRHTEAFF
>TRBV29-1|NA|TRBJ1-3|13|NA
TGCAGCGCCGAAGGGGTCCCCGGAAACACCATATATTTT
CSAEGVPGNTIYF
>TRBV19|NA|TRBJ2-7|13|TRBD1
TGTGCCAGTAGTATAGTTTCTTGGGACAGGCCATACTTC
CASSIVSWDRPYF
>TRBV10-2|NA|TRBJ1-1|15|NA
TGCGCCAGCAGTGACCGGGGAGGGGTGGACACTGAAGCTTTCTTT
CASSDRGGVDTEAFF
>TRBV4-2|NA|TRBJ1-2|15|NA
TGTGCCAGCAGCCAAGATAACAGGCCCCTCTATGGCTACACCTTC
CASSQDNRPLYGYTF
>TRBV20-1|NA|TRBJ1-2|11|NA
TGCAGTGCTAGAGAGCCCGGTGGCTACACCTTC
CSAREPGGYTF
>TRBV7-3|NA|TRBJ2-7|14|TRBD2
TGTGCCAGCAGCCCTAGCGGGCGAAACTACGAGCAGTACTTC
CASSPSGRNYEQYF
>TRBV30|NA|TRBJ2-7|15|TRBD2
TGTGCCTGGAGTGTATCAGGGACTAAAGCCTACGAGCAGTACTTC
CAWSVSGTKAYEQYF
>TRBV27|NA|TRBJ1-1|13|TRBD1
TGTGCCAGCGGACAGGGGGGACACACTGAAGCTTTCTTT
CASGQGGHTEAFF
>TRBV10-1|NA|TRBJ1-2|13|NA
TGCGCCAGCAGCGCGGGGATGGCCTACGGCTACACCTTC
CASSAGMAYGYTF
>TRBV19|NA|TRBJ2-7|17|TRBD2
TGTGCCAGTAGTATAAAGCGGTCCGGGGAGGGCTACTACGAGCAGTACTTC
CASSIKRSGEGYYEQYF
>TRBV4-1|once|TRBJ2-7|16|TRBD1
TGCGCCAGCAGCCAAGAAAGGACAGGGCCGGCCTACGAGCAGTACTTC
CASSQERTGPAYEQYF
>TRBV6-6|NA|TRBJ1-2|13|TRBD1
TGTGCCAGCAGCGGGACAGTCAACTATGGCTACACCTTC
CASSGTVNYGYTF
>TRBV27|NA|TRBJ2-2|14|TRBD2
TGTGCCAGCAGTGTAGGGACTAGCCCCCGGGAGCTGTTTTTT
CASSVGTSPRELFF
>TRBV15|NA|TRBJ1-1|16|NA
TGTGCCACCAGCAGAGATCCGGGGAACTTAGGCACTGAAGCTTTCTTT
CATSRDPGNLGTEAFF
>TRBV25-1|NA|TRBJ2-3|16|NA
TGTGCCAGCAGGCTTGATTCGGGTGGTTACACAGATACGCAGTATTTT
CASRLDSGGYTDTQYF
>TRBV18|NA|TRBJ2-5|14|TRBD1
TGTGCCAGCTCACAAACAGGGGGCAGTGAGACCCAGTACTTC
CASSQTGGSETQYF
>TRBV5-6|NA|TRBJ1-2|16|TRBD1
TGTGCCAGCAGCTTGGCGGGACAGGGGGCGCGAAATGGCTACACCTTC
CASSLAGQGARNGYTF
>TRBV11-3|NA|TRBJ2-5|13|NA
TGTGCCAGCAGCTTATCCATGACTGAGACCCAGTACTTC
CASSLSMTETQYF
>TRBV13|NA|TRBJ2-1|18|NA
TGTGCCAGCAGCTCGAATACTCTTGACACGCCCTCCTACAATGAGCAGTTCTTC
CASSSNTLDTPSYNEQFF
>TRBV10-1|NA|TRBJ1-1|14|NA
TGCGCCAGCAGTGACAGGGTCCAGAACACTGAAGCTTTCTTT
CASSDRVQNTEAFF
>TRBV27|NA|TRBJ1-1|12|NA
TGTGCCAGCAGTTTATCGGGGAGTGAAGCTTTCTTT
CASSLSGSEAFF